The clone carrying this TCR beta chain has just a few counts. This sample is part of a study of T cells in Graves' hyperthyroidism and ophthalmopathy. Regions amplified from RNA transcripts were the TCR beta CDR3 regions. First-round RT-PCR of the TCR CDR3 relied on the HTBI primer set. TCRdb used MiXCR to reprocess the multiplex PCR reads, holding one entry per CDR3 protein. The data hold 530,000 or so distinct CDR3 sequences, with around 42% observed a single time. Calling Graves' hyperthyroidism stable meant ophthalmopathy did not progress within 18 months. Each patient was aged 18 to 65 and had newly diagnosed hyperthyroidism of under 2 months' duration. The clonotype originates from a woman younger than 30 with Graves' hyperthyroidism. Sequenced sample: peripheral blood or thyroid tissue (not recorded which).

CDR3 protein: CASSDGTSEHNEQFF. DNA for the CDR3: TGTGCCAGCAGTGATGGGACTAGCGAGCACAATGAGCAGTTCTTC. The chain recombines TRBV2 with TRBJ2-1; 10 bases fit TRBD2. The CDR3 is 15 amino acids. Germline values: CDR1 SNHLY, CDR2 FYNNEI. With V trimmed by 3 bases and J by 5 bases, 4 bases remained unmatched.